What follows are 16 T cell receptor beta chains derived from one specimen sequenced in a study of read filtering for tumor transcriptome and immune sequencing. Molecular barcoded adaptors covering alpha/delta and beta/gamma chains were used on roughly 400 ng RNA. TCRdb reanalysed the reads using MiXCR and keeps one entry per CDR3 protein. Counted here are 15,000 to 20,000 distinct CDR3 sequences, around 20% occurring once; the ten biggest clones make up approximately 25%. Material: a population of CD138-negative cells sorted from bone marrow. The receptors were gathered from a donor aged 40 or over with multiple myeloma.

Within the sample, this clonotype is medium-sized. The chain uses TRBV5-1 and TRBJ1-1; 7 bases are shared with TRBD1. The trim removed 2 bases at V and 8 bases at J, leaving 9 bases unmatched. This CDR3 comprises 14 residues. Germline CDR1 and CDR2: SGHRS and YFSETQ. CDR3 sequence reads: CASSLGGGQFEAFF. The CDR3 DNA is TGCGCCAGCAGCTTAGGGGGCGGACAGTTCGAAGCTTTCTTT.

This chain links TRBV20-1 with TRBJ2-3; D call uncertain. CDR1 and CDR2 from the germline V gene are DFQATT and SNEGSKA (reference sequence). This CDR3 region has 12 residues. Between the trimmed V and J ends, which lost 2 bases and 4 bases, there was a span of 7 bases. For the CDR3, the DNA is TGCAGTGCTAGATCCCAGCCAGATACGCAGTATTTT. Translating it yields CSARSQPDTQYF.

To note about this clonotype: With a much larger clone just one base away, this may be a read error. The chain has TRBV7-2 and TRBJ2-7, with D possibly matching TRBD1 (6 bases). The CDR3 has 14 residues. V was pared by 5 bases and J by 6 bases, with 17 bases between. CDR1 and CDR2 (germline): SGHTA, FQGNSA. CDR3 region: CASSLGDTFSEQYF. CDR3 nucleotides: TGTGCCAGCAGCCTGGGGGACACCTTCTCCGAGCAGTACTTC. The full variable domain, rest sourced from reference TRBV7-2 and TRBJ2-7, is GAGVSQSPSNKVTEKGKDVELRCDPISGHTALYWYRQSLGQGLEFLIYFQGNSAPDKSGLPSDRFSAERTGGSVSTLTIQRTQQEDSAVYLCASSLGDTFSEQYFGPGTRLTVT.

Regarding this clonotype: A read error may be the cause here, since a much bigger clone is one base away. The CDR3 DNA sequence: TGTGCCAGCAAAGGAACAGGGGGCGGCGAGCAGTACTTC. Its translation: CASKGTGGGEQYF. The chain combines TRBV12-3 or TRBV12-4 with TRBJ2-7; 9 positions match TRBD1. The length of the CDR3 is 13 residues. Losses at the gene ends were 7 bases for V and 6 bases for J; bases not matched to a gene: 7.

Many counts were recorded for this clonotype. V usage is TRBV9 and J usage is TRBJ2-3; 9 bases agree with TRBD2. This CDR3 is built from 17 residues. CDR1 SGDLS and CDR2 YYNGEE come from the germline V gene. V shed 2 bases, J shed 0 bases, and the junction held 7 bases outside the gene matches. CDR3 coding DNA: TGTGCCAGCAGCGTTAGCGGGAGTGGGGGGAGCACAGATACGCAGTATTTT. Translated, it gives CASSVSGSGGSTDTQYF. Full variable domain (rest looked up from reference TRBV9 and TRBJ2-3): DSGVTQTPKHLITATGQRVTLRCSPRSGDLSVYWYQQSLDQGLQFLIQYYNGEERAKGNILERFSAQQFPDLHSELNLSSLELGDSALYFCASSVSGSGGSTDTQYFGPGTRLTVL.

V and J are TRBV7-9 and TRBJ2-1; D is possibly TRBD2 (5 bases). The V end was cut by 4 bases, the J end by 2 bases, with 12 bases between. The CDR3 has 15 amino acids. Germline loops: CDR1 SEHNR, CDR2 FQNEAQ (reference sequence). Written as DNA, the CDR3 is TGTGCCAGCAGCTCTTTAGCGCACCCCTACAATGAGCAGTTCTTC. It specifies CASSSLAHPYNEQFF.

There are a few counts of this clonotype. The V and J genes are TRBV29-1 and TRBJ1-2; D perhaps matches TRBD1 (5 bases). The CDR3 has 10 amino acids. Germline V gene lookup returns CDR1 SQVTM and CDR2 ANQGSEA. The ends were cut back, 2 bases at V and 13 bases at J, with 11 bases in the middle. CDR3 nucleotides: TGCAGCGTTGAAACCGGGACCCTCACCTTC. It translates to CSVETGTLTF. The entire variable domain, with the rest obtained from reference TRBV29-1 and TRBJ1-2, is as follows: SAVISQKPSRDICQRGTSLTIQCQVDSQVTMMFWYRQQPGQSLTLIATANQGSEATYESGFVIDKFPISRPNLTFSTLTVSNMSPEDSSIYLCSVETGTLTFGSGTRLTVV.

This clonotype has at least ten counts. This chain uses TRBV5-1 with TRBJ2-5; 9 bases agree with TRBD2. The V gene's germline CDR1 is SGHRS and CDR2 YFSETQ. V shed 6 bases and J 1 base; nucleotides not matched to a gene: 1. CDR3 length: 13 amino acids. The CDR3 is CASTAGGQETQYF. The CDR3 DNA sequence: TGCGCCAGCACAGCGGGAGGCCAAGAGACCCAGTACTTC.

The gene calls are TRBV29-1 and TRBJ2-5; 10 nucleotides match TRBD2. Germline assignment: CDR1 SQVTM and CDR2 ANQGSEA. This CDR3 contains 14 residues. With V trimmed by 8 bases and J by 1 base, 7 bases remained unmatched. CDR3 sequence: CSTNSGRAQETQYF. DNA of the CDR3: TGCAGCACCAACAGCGGGAGGGCCCAAGAGACCCAGTACTTC.

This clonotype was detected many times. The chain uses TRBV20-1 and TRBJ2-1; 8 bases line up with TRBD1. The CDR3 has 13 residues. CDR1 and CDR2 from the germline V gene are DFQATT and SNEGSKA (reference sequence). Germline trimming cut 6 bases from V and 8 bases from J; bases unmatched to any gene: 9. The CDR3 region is CSAGQGAADEQFF. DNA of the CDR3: TGCAGTGCAGGACAGGGCGCAGCGGATGAGCAGTTCTTC.

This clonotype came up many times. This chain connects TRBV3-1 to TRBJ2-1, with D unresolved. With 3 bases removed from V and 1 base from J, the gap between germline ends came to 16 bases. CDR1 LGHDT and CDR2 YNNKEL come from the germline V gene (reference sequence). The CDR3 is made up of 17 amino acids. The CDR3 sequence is CASSQAHGRKSYNEQFF. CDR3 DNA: TGTGCCAGCAGCCAGGCCCACGGTAGGAAGTCCTACAATGAGCAGTTCTTC.

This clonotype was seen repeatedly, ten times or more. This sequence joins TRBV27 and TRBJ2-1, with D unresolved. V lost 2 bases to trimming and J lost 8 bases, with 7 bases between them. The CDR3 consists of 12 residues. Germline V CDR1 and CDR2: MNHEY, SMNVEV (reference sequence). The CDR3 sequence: CASSLGLYEQFF. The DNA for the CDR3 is TGTGCCAGCAGTTTAGGTCTCTATGAGCAGTTCTTC.

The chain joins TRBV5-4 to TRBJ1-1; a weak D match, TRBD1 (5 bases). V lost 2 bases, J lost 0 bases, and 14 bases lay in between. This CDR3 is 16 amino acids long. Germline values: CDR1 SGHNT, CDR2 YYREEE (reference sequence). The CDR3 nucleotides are TGTGCCAGCAGCTTCGGGGGTGACCTCCTGAACACTGAAGCTTTCTTT. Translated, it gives CASSFGGDLLNTEAFF.

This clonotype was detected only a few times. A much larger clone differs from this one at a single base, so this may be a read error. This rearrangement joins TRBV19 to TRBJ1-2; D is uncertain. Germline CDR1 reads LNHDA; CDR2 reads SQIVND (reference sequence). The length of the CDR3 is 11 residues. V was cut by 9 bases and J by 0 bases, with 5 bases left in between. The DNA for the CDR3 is TGTGCCAGCGAAACTAACTATGGCTACACCTTC. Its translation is CASETNYGYTF. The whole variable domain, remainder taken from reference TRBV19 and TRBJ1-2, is DGGITQSPKYLFRKEGQNVTLSCEQNLNHDAMYWYRQDPGQGLRLIYYSQIVNDFQKGDIAEGYSVSREKKESFPLTVTSAQKNPTAFYLCASETNYGYTFGSGTRLTVV.

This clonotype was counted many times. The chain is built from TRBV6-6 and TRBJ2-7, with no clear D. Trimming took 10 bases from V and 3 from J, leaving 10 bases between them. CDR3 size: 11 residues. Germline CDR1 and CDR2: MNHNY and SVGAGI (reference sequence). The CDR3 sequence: CATGPGYEQYF. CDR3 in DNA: TGTGCCACCGGGCCTGGCTACGAGCAGTACTTC.

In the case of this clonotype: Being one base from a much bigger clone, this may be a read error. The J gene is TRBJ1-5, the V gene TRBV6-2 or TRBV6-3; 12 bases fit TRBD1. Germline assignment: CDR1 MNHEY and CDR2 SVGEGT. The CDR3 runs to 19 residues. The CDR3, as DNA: TGTGCCAGCAGTCACTCGAGGGACAGGGGGCCATCGAGCAATCGGCCCCAGCATTTT. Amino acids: CASSHSRDRGPSSNRPQHF.